This T cell receptor (beta chain) was found in a study of shared clonotypes between healthy human individuals. This clone was seen a few times. Trimming cost V 6 bases and J 7 bases, with 16 bases left between them. Germline lookup yields CDR1 MNHNS and CDR2 SASEGT. This CDR3 region has 14 residues. Produced via immunoSEQ multiplex PCR; TCRdb's table is partial and in-frame only. The sample records about 680,000 clones, 60% to 75% being singletons. The chain joins TRBV6-1 to TRBJ1-5; D is perhaps TRBD1 (6 bases). The sample taken for sequencing was memory CD4+ T cells sorted from blood. As to subset: CD45RA-negative fraction. The TCR was taken from a woman aged 25 to 39 in good health. Here the CDR3 DNA reads TGTGCCAGCAGAAGAGAACAGGGAATACAGCCCCAGCATTTT. Translated: CASRREQGIQPQHF.